One and the same sample provided the 5 T cell receptor beta chains below, sequenced in a study of blood T cell repertoires in COVID-19. TCRdb keeps only in-frame clones here, not all; method: immunoSEQ multiplex PCR. Of about 310,000 clones in the sample, about 85% were seen once. Sequencing used peripheral blood. All receptors come from a man younger than 30 with active or convalescent COVID-19.

V is TRBV6-6 and J is TRBJ1-2, with 7 bases matching TRBD1. Germline V gene lookup returns CDR1 MNHNY and CDR2 SVGAGI (reference sequence). V gave up 6 bases and J gave up 8 bases; unmatched junction bases: 12. This CDR3 contains 14 residues. The CDR3 loop is CASSHGTDPKGYTF. The CDR3 nucleotides read TGTGCCAGCAGCCACGGGACAGACCCTAAGGGCTACACCTTC.

The J gene is TRBJ2-7, the V gene TRBV6-5; TRBD1 matches 8 bases. In germline, CDR1 is MNHEY, CDR2 SVGAGI. V gave up 5 bases and J gave up 4 bases; unmatched junction bases: 7. The CDR3 contains 14 residues. Here the CDR3 DNA reads TGTGCCAGCAGTCGACCGGGACAGGTTTACGAGCAGTACTTC. Translation: CASSRPGQVYEQYF.

V and J are TRBV28 and TRBJ2-7, with TRBD2 matching 7 bases. CDR1 is MDHEN and CDR2 is SYDVKM in the germline V gene. The CDR3 runs 14 residues. V was clipped by 8 bases and J by 2 bases; unmatched bases: 9. The CDR3 reads CASVGGRGTYEQYF. The CDR3 nucleotides are TGTGCCAGCGTGGGTGGGAGGGGTACCTACGAGCAGTACTTC.

V gene TRBV4-3 combines with J gene TRBJ2-3; 8 positions match TRBD1. Trimming removed 1 base from V and 0 bases from J; junction bases left unmatched: 9. Germline-derived CDR1 and CDR2 are LGHNA and YSLEER. The length of the CDR3 is 18 residues. CDR3 nucleotide sequence: TGCGCCAGCAGCCAAGGAGAGACAGGGGACCGGAGCACAGATACGCAGTATTTT. Translation: CASSQGETGDRSTDTQYF.

The rearrangement joins TRBV9 to TRBJ1-4; D is uncertain. The CDR3 totals 15 residues. The V end was cut by 0 bases, the J end by 6 bases, with 12 bases between. The germline V gene encodes CDR1 SGDLS and CDR2 YYNGEE. Written as DNA, the CDR3 is TGTGCCAGCAGCGTAGTACTTATAATAGATGAAAAACTGTTTTTT. Translated: CASSVVLIIDEKLFF.